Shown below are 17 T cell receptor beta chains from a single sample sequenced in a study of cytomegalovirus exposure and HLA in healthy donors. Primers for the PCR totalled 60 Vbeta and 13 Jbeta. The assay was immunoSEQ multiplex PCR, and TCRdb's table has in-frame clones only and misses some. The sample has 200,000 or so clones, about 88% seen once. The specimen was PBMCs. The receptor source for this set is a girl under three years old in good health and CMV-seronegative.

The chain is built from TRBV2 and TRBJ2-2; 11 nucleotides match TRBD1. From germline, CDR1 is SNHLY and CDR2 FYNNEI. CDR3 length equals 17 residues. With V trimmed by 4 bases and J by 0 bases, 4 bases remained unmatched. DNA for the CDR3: TGTGCCAGCAGTGGGAAGGGACAGGGGGCGAACACCGGGGAGCTGTTTTTT. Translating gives CASSGKGQGANTGELFF. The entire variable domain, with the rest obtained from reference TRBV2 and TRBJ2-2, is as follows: EPEVTQTPSHQVTQMGQEVILRCVPISNHLYFYWYRQILGQKVEFLVSFYNNEISEKSEIFDDQFSVERPDGSNFTLKIRSTKLEDSAMYFCASSGKGQGANTGELFFGEGSRLTVL.

The CDR3 loop reads CASSRMGAFSEQYF. The CDR3 DNA reads TGCGCCAGCAGCCGAATGGGGGCGTTCTCCGAGCAGTACTTC. The V call is TRBV4-1, the J call TRBJ2-7; D is perhaps TRBD1 (6 bases). Germline V gene data show CDR1 as MGHRA and CDR2 as YSYEKL. CDR3 length equals 14 residues. Trimming stripped 4 bases from V and 6 bases from J, with 16 bases between.

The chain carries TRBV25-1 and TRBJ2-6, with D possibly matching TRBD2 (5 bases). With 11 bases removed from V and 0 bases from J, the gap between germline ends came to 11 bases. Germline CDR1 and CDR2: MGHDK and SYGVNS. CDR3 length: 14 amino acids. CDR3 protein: CAPLGGSGANVLTF. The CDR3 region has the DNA TGTGCCCCCCTCGGAGGCTCTGGGGCCAACGTCCTGACTTTC.

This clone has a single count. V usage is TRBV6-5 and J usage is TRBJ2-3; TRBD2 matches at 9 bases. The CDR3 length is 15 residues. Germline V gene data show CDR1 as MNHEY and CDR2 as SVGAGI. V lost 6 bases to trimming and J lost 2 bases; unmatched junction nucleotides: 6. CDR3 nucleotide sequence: TGTGCCAGCAGAATGACTAGCGGTTACACAGATACGCAGTATTTT. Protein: CASRMTSGYTDTQYF.

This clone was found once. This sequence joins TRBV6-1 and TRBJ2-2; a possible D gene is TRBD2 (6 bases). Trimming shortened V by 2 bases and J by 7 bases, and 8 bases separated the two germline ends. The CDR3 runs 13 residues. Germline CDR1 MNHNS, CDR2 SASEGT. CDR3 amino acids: CASSEFGGGELFF. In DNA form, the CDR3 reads TGTGCCAGCAGTGAATTCGGGGGCGGGGAGCTGTTTTTT.

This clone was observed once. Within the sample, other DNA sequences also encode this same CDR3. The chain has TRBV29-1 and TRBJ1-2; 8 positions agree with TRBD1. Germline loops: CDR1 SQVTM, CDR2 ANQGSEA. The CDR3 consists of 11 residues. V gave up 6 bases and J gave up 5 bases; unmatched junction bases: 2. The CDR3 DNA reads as TGCAGCGTGAGACAGGGGTATGGCTACACCTTC. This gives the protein CSVRQGYGYTF.

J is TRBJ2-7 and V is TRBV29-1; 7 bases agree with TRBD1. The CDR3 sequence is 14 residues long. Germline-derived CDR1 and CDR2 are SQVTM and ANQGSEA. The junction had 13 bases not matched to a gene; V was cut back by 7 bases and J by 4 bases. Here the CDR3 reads CSARGSWTGYEQYF. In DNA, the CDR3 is TGCAGCGCCAGGGGGTCCTGGACAGGATACGAGCAGTACTTC.

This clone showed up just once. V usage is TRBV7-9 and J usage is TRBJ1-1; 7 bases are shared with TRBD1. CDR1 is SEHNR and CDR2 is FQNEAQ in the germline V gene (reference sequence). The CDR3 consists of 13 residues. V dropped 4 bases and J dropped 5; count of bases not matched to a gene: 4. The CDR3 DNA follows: TGTGCCAGCAGCTCACAGGGGTTAACTGAAGCTTTCTTT. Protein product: CASSSQGLTEAFF.

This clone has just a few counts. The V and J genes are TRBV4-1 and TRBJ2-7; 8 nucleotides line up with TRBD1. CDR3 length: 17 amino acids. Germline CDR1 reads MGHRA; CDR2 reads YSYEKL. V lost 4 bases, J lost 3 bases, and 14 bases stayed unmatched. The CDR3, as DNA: TGCGCCAGCAGCCGAGATCCGACAGGGGCCCCGGGCTACGAGCAGTACTTC. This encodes CASSRDPTGAPGYEQYF.

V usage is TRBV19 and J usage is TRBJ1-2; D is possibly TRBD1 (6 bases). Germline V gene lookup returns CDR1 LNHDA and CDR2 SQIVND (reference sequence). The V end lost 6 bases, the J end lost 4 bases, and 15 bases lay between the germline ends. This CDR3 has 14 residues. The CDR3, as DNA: TGTGCCAGTAGACTCAACAGGGTCCTCTATGGCTACACCTTC. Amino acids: CASRLNRVLYGYTF.

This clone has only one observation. CDR3 nucleotides: TGTGCCATCAGTGAGCCGGATATCTGGACAGGATCCTACGAGCAGTACTTC. The encoded protein is CAISEPDIWTGSYEQYF. The genes are TRBV10-3 and TRBJ2-7, with 7 bases that match TRBD1. Unmatched junction bases numbered 11, after V lost 2 bases and J lost 1 base. CDR1 is ENHRY and CDR2 is SYGVKD in the germline V gene. The CDR3 has 17 residues.

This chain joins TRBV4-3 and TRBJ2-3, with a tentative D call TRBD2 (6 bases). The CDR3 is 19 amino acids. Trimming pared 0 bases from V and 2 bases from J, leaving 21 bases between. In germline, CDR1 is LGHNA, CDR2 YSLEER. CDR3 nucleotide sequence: TGCGCCAGCAGCCAAGATCTAATTTTAGCGGAGGGGACCACAGATACGCAGTATTTT. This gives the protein CASSQDLILAEGTTDTQYF.

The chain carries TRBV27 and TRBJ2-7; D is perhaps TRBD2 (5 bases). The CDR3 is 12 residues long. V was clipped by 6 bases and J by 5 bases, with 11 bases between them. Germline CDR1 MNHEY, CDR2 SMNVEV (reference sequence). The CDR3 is CASRDFLHEQYF. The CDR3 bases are TGTGCCAGCAGGGACTTCCTCCACGAGCAGTACTTC.

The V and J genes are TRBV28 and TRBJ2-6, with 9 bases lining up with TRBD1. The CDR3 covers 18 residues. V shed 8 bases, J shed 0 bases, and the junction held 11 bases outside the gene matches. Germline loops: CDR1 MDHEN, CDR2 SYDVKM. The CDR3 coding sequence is TGTGCCAGCGGCTCACAGGGGGCGATTAACTCTGGGGCCAACGTCCTGACTTTC. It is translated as CASGSQGAINSGANVLTF. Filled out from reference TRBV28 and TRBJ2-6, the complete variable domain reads DVKVTQSSRYLVKRTGEKVFLECVQDMDHENMFWYRQDPGLGLRLIYFSYDVKMKEKGDIPEGYSVSREKKERFSLILESASTNQTSMYLCASGSQGAINSGANVLTFGAGSRLTVL.

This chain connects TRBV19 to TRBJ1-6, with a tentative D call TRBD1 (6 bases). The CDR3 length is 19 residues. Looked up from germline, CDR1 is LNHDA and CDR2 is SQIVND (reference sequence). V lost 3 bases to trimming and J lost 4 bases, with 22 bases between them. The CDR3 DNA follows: TGTGCCAGTAGTATCCTTTCCTCGGGGGGCGATTTATATAATTCACCCCTCCACTTT. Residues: CASSILSSGGDLYNSPLHF. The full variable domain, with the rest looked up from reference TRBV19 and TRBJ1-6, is DGGITQSPKYLFRKEGQNVTLSCEQNLNHDAMYWYRQDPGQGLRLIYYSQIVNDFQKGDIAEGYSVSREKKESFPLTVTSAQKNPTAFYLCASSILSSGGDLYNSPLHFGNGTRLTVT.

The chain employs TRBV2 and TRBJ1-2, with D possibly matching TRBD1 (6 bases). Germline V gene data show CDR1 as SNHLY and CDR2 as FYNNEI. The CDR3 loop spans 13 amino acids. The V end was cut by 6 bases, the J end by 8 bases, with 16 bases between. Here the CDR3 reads CASSPQGPGGYTF. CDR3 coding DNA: TGTGCCAGCAGCCCACAGGGACCCGGCGGCTACACCTTC. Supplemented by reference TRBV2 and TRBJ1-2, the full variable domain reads EPEVTQTPSHQVTQMGQEVILRCVPISNHLYFYWYRQILGQKVEFLVSFYNNEISEKSEIFDDQFSVERPDGSNFTLKIRSTKLEDSAMYFCASSPQGPGGYTFGSGTRLTVV.

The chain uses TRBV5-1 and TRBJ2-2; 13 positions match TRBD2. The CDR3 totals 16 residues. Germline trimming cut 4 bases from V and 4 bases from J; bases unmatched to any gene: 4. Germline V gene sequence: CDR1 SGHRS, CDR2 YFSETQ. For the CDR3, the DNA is TGCGCCAGCAGCACGGGACTAGCGGGAATCACCGGGGAGCTGTTTTTT. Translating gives CASSTGLAGITGELFF.